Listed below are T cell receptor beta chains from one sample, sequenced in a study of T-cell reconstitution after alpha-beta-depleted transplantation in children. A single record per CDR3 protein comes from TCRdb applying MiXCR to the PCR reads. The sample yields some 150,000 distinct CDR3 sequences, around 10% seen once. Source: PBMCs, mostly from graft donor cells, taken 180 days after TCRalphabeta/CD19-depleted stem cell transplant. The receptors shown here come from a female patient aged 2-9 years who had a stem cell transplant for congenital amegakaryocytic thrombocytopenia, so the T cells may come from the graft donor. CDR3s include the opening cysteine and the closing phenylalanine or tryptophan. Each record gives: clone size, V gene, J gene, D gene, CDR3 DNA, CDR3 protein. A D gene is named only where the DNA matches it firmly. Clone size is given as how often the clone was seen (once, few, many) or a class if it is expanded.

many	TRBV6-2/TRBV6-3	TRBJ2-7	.	TGTGCCAGCGCGCACCGGGGGGCCTATTACTTC	CASAHRGAYYF
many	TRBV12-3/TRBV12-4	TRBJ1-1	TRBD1	TGTGCCAACCGGCCCACCGGGACAGGGGGCGCGTCGGTCACTGAAGCTTTCTTT	CANRPTGTGGASVTEAFF
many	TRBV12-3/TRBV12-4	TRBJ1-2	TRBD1	TGTGCCAGCAGTTCAGGACAGGGTAGTGGCTACACCTTC	CASSSGQGSGYTF
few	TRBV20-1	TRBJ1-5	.	TGCAGTGCAAGGACTCTGGGGGACCCCGATCAGCCCCAGCATTTT	CSARTLGDPDQPQHF
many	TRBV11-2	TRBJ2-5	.	TGTGCCAGCAGCTTTGGATACCAAGAGACCCAGTACTTC	CASSFGYQETQYF
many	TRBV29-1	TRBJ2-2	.	TGCAGCGTTGAAGATGGGGGGTTCGCCGGGGAGCTGTTTTTT	CSVEDGGFAGELFF
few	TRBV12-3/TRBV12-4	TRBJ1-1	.	TGTGCCAGCAGTTTGCACCAGACGAACACTGAAGCTTTCTTT	CASSLHQTNTEAFF
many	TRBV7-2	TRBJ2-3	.	TGTGCCAGCAGCTTATGGCGGGATTTAACAGATACGCAGTATTTT	CASSLWRDLTDTQYF
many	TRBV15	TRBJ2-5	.	TGTGCCACCAGCAGAAGGACACTCCCAGAGACCCAGTACTTC	CATSRRTLPETQYF
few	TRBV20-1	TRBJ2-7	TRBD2	TGCAGTGCTCAGCGAGGCGGGGGCTCCTACGAGCAGTACTTC	CSAQRGGGSYEQYF
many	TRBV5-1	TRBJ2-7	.	TGCGCCAGCAGCTGGAGGGGGGGGAGCTCCTACGAGCAGTACTTC	CASSWRGGSSYEQYF
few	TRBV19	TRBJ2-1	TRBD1	TGTGCCAGTACCAGGCGGGGACAGGGAACGAAGGAGCAGTTCTTC	CASTRRGQGTKEQFF
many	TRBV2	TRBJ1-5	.	TGTGCCAGCACCACTCTACCCAATCAGCCCCAGCATTTT	CASTTLPNQPQHF
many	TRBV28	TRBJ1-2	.	TGTGCCAGCACCATAGCTAACTATGGCTACACCTTC	CASTIANYGYTF